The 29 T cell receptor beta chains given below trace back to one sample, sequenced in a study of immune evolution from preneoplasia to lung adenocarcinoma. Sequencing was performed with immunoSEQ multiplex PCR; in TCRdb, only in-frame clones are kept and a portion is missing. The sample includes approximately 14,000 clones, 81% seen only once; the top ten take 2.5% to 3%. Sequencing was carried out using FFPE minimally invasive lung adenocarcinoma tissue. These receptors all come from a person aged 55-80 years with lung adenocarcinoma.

CDR3: CASSLGGAGYGYTF. CDR3 nucleotide sequence: TGTGCCAGCAGCTTAGGGGGGGCCGGCTATGGCTACACCTTC. J is TRBJ1-2 and V is TRBV7-3; tentative D call: TRBD1 (6 bases). Germline V gene lookup returns CDR1 SGHTA and CDR2 FQGTGA. CDR3 size: 14 residues. V was shortened by 2 bases and J by 4 bases, with 11 bases between the two germline ends.

The DNA for the CDR3 is TGTGCCAGTAGTATAGACGGCAGGTTTTTTGAAGCTTTCTTT. Protein: CASSIDGRFFEAFF. The rearrangement links TRBV19 to TRBJ1-1; D unresolved. In germline, CDR1 is LNHDA, CDR2 SQIVND (reference sequence). This CDR3 comprises 14 residues. The V gene lost 0 bases and the J gene lost 7 bases, with 12 bases spanning the gap.

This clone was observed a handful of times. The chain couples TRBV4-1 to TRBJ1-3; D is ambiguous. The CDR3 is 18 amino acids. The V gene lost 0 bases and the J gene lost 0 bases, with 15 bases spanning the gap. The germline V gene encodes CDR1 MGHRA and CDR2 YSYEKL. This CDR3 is CASSQDPSDASSGNTIYF. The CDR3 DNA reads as TGCGCCAGCAGCCAAGATCCGTCGGACGCGAGCTCTGGAAACACCATATATTTT.

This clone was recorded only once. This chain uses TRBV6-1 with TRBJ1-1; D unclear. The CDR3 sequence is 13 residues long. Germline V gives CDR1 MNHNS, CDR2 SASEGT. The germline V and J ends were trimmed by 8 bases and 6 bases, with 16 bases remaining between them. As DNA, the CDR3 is TGTGCCAGCTCCCCGCACGTTTTGCCTGAAGCTTTCTTT. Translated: CASSPHVLPEAFF.

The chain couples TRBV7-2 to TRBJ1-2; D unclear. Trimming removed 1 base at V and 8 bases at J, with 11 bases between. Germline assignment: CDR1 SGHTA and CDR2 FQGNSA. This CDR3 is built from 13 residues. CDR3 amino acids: CASSLERVSGYTF. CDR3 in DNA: TGTGCCAGCAGCTTAGAGAGGGTTAGCGGCTACACCTTC.

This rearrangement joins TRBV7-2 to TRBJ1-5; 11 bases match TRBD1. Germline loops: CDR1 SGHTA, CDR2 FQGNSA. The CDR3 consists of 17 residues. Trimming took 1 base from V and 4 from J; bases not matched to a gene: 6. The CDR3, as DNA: TGTGCCAGCAGCTTAGAGCGGGGGGACAGGGGGAATCAGCCCCAGCATTTT. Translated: CASSLERGDRGNQPQHF.

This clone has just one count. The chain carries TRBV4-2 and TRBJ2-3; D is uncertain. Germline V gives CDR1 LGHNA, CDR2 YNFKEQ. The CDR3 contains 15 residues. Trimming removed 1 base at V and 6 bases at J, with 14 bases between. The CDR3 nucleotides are TGTGCCAGCAGCCAAGTGCAAGATTCCGGGGATACGCAGTATTTT. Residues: CASSQVQDSGDTQYF.

CDR3 sequence (DNA): TGTGCCAGCAGTTCCCAGAAAAATGAAAAACTGTTTTTT. Its protein product is CASSSQKNEKLFF. V and J are TRBV6-1 and TRBJ1-4, with no clear D. Germline V CDR1 and CDR2: MNHNS, SASEGT. This CDR3 has 13 amino acids. Between the trimmed V and J ends, which lost 5 bases and 5 bases, there was a span of 9 bases.

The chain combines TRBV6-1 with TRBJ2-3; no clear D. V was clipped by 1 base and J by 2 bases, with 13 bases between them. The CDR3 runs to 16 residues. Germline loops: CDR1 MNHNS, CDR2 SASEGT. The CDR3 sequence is CASSEGPTAVTDTQYF. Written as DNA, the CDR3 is TGTGCCAGCAGTGAAGGCCCGACGGCCGTCACAGATACGCAGTATTTT.

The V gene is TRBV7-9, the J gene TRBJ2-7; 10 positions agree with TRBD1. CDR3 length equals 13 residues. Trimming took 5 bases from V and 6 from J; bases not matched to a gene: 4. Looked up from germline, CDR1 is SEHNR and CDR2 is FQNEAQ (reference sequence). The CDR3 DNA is TGTGCCAGCAGCCATCGGACAGGGGGCGAGCAGTACTTC. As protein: CASSHRTGGEQYF. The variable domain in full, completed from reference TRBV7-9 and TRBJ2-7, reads DTGVSQNPRHKITKRGQNVTFRCDPISEHNRLYWYRQTLGQGPEFLTYFQNEAQLEKSRLLSDRFSAERPKGSFSTLEIQRTEQGDSAMYLCASSHRTGGEQYFGPGTRLTVT.

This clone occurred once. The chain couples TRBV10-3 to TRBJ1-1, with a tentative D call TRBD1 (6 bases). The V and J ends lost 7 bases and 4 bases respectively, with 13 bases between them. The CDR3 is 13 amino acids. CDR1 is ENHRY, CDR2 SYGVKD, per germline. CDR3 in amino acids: CAIKGGIRTEAFF. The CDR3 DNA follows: TGTGCCATCAAGGGGGGTATCCGCACTGAAGCTTTCTTT.

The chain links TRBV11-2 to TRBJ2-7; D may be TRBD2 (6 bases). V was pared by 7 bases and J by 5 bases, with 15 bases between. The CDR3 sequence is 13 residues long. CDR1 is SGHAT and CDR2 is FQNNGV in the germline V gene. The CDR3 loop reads CASTPWDSHEQYF. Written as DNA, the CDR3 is TGTGCCAGCACCCCCTGGGACTCTCACGAGCAGTACTTC.

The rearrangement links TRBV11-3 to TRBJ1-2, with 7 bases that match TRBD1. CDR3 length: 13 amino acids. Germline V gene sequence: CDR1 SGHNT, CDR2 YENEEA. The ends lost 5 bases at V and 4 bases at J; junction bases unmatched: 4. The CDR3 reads CASSPGQIYGYTF. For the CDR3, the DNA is TGTGCCAGCAGCCCGGGACAGATCTATGGCTACACCTTC.

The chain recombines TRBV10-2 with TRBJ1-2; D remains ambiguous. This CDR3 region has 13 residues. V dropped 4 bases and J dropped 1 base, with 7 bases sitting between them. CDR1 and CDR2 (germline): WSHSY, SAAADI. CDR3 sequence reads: CASSVVLNYGYTF. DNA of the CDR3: TGCGCCAGCAGTGTGGTACTTAACTATGGCTACACCTTC.

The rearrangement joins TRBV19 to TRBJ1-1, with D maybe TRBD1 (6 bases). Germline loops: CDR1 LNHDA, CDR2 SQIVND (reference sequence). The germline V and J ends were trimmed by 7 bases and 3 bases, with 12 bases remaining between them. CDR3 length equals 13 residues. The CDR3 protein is CASKGGWDTEAFF. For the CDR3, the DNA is TGTGCCAGTAAAGGGGGGTGGGACACTGAAGCTTTCTTT.

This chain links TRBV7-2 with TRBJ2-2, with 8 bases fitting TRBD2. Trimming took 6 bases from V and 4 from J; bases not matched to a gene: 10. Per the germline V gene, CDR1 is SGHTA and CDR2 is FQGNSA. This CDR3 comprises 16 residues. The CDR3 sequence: CASSFSRGGGTGELFF. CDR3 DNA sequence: TGTGCCAGCAGTTTCTCTCGGGGGGGCGGCACCGGGGAGCTGTTTTTT.

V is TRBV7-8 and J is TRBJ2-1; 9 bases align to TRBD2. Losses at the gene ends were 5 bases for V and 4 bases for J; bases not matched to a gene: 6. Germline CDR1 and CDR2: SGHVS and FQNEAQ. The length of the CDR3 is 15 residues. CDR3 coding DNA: TGTGCCAGCAGCCATAGCGGGAGTGAGTACAATGAGCAGTTCTTC. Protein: CASSHSGSEYNEQFF.

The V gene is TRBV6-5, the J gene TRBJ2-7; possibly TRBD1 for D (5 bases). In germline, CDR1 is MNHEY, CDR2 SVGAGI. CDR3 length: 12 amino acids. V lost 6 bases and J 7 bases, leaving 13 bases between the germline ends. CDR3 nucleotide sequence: TGTGCCAGCAGGGGGCCGTTGTGGGAGCAGTACTTC. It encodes CASRGPLWEQYF.

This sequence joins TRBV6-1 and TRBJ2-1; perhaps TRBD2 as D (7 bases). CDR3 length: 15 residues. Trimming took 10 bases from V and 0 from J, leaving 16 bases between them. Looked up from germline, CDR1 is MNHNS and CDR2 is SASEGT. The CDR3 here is CATLRGGGSYNEQFF. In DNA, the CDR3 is TGTGCCACCCTGAGGGGGGGAGGCTCCTACAATGAGCAGTTCTTC.

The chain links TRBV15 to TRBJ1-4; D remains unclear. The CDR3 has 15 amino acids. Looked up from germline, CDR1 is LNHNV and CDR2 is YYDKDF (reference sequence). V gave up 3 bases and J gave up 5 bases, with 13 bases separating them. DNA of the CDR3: TGTGCCACCAGCAGCTTCCGGGGAGCCAATGAAAAACTGTTTTTT. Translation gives CATSSFRGANEKLFF.

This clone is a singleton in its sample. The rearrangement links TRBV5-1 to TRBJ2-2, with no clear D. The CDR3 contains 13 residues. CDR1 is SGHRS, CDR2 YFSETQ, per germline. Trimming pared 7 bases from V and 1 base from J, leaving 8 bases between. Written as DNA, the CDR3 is TGCGCCAGCGCCCCGAAGAACACCGGGGAGCTGTTTTTT. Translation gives CASAPKNTGELFF.

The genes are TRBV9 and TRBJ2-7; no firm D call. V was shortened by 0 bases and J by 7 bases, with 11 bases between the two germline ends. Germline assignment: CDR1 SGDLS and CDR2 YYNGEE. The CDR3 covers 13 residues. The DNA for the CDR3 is TGTGCCAGCAGCGTAGAAAATTGGGGTGAGCAGTACTTC. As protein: CASSVENWGEQYF.

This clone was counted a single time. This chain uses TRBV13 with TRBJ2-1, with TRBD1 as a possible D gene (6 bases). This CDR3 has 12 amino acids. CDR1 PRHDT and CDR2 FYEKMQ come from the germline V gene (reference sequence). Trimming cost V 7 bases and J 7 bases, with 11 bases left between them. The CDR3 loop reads CASTIQGNEQFF. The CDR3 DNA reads TGTGCCAGCACCATTCAGGGGAATGAGCAGTTCTTC. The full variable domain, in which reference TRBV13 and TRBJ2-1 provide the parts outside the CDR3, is AAGVIQSPRHLIKEKRETATLKCYPIPRHDTVYWYQQGPGQDPQFLISFYEKMQSDKGSIPDRFSAQQFSDYHSELNMSSLELGDSALYFCASTIQGNEQFFGPGTRLTVL.

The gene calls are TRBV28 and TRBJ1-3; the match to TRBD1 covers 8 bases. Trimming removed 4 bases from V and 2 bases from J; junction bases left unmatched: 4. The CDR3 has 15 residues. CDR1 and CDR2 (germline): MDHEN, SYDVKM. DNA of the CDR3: TGTGCCAGCAGTTCTACGACAGGGGCTGGAAACACCATATATTTT. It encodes CASSSTTGAGNTIYF.

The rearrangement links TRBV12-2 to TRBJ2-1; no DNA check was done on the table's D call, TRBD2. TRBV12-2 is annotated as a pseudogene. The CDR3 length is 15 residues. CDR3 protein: CASRLVGTSRDEQFF. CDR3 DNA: TGTGCAAGTCGCTTAGTCGGGACTAGTAGGGATGAGCAGTTCTTC.

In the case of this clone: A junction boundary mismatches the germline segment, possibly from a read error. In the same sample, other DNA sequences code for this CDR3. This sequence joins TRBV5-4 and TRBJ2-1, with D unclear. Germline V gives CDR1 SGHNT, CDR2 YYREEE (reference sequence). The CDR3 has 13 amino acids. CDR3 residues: CASSLLKGNEQFF. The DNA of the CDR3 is TGTGCCAGCAGCTTGTTGAAAGGGAATGAACAGTTCTTC. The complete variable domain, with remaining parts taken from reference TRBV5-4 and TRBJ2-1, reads ETGVTQSPTHLIKTRGQQVTLRCSSQSGHNTVSWYQQALGQGPQFIFQYYREEENGRGNFPPRFSGLQFPNYSSELNVNALELDDSALYLCASSLLKGNEQFFGPGTRLTVL.

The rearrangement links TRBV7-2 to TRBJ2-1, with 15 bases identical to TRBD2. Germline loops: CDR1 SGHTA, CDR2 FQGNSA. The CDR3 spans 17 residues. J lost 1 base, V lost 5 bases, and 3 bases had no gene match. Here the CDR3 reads CASSRGLAGGSYNEQFF. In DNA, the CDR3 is TGTGCCAGCAGCCGGGGACTAGCGGGGGGATCCTACAATGAGCAGTTCTTC.

Here the CDR3 DNA reads TGTGCCAGCCAAGTCCGAATAGGGGCCCCCTACGAGCAGTACTTC. This gives the protein CASQVRIGAPYEQYF. V gene TRBV5-5 combines with J gene TRBJ2-7; D perhaps matches TRBD1 (5 bases). The CDR3 is 15 residues long. Trimming took 7 bases from V and 2 from J, leaving 19 bases between them. CDR1 is SGHKS, CDR2 YYEKEE, per germline (reference sequence). Looking up the rest from reference TRBV5-5 and TRBJ2-7 gives the full variable domain: DAGVTQSPTHLIKTRGQQVTLRCSPISGHKSVSWYQQVLGQGPQFIFQYYEKEERGRGNFPDRFSARQFPNYSSELNVNALLLGDSALYLCASQVRIGAPYEQYFGPGTRLTVT.

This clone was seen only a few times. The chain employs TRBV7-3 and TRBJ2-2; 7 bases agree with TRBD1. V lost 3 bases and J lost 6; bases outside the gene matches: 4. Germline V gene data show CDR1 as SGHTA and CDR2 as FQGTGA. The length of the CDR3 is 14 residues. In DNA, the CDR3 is TGTGCCAGCAGCTTTTCAGGGGGTGCCGGGGAGCTGTTTTTT. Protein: CASSFSGGAGELFF.